The next 14 T cell receptor beta chains were all read from a single sample in a study of T cell repertoires in ileal Crohn's disease (dated by TCRdb to the late 2010s). The library relied on the immunoSEQ multiplex PCR assay. The source is immuneACCESS, and TCRdb retained only in-frame sequences with V and J called. Part of the clones is not carried over; for the studies checked, unresolved V genes explain less than half of this, and the remainder is unexplained. For this sample there are some 12,000 clones; roughly four fifths appear just once. 4.5% of the sample is taken by the ten largest. Sequencing was carried out using ileal tissue. These receptors were taken from an adult with Crohn's disease.

This clone was detected only a few times. This chain connects TRBV25-1 to TRBJ2-1; 7 bases are a match to TRBD1. CDR3 length: 15 residues. Germline V lookup: CDR1 MGHDK, CDR2 SYGVNS. V lost 3 bases to trimming and J lost 5 bases; unmatched junction nucleotides: 7. The CDR3 protein is CASSDVQGKNNEQFF. The CDR3 coding sequence is TGTGCCAGCAGTGACGTACAGGGGAAAAACAATGAGCAGTTCTTC.

The rearrangement uses TRBV29-1 and TRBJ1-1; D is undetermined. This CDR3 comprises 13 residues. V lost 3 bases to trimming and J lost 5 bases, with 13 bases between them. CDR1 and CDR2 (germline): SQVTM, ANQGSEA. CDR3 residues: CSVETSRRTEAFF. CDR3 bases: TGCAGCGTTGAGACGTCAAGGAGGACTGAAGCTTTCTTT.

This chain uses TRBV5-1 with TRBJ2-1, with a tentative D call TRBD2 (6 bases). V was shortened by 1 base and J by 5 bases, with 16 bases between the two germline ends. The CDR3 is 16 amino acids. CDR1 is SGHRS and CDR2 is YFSETQ in the germline V gene. The CDR3 region is CASSLRSGVTDNEQFF. Written as DNA, the CDR3 is TGCGCCAGCAGCTTGAGGTCGGGAGTTACCGACAATGAGCAGTTCTTC.

V gene TRBV28 combines with J gene TRBJ1-3; no clear D gene. V was cut by 4 bases and J by 3 bases, with 7 bases left in between. The length of the CDR3 is 13 residues. In germline, CDR1 is MDHEN, CDR2 SYDVKM. The CDR3 sequence is CASSSGDGNTIYF. The CDR3 DNA is TGTGCCAGCAGTTCCGGAGATGGAAACACCATATATTTT.

This clone was seen only a few times. This chain joins TRBV5-6 and TRBJ1-1; 7 positions match TRBD1. The germline V gene has CDR1 SGHDT and CDR2 YYEEEE. The CDR3 has 14 amino acids. After removal of 2 bases from V and 0 bases from J, the junction contained 1 base not matched to a gene. The CDR3 sequence: CASSFDRVNTEAFF. The CDR3 DNA reads TGTGCCAGCAGCTTCGACAGGGTGAACACTGAAGCTTTCTTT.

CDR3 nucleotide sequence: TGCGCCAGCAGCTTGGGTGGACAGTCACAAGAGACCCAGTACTTC. It is translated as CASSLGGQSQETQYF. V usage is TRBV5-1 and J usage is TRBJ2-5; the D gene is possibly TRBD1 (6 bases). The germline gives CDR1 SGHRS, CDR2 YFSETQ. The CDR3 runs 15 residues. V was pared by 0 bases and J by 2 bases, with 11 bases between. The full variable domain, its missing parts supplied by reference TRBV5-1 and TRBJ2-5, is KAGVTQTPRYLIKTRGQQVTLSCSPISGHRSVSWYQQTPGQGLQFLFEYFSETQRNKGNFPGRFSGRQFSNSRSEMNVSTLELGDSALYLCASSLGGQSQETQYFGPGTRLLVL.

This clone has a handful of counts. This rearrangement joins TRBV30 to TRBJ1-1; D not certain. The CDR3 contains 12 residues. V lost 2 bases to trimming and J lost 1 base, with 5 bases between them. Germline assignment: CDR1 GTSNPN and CDR2 SVGIG (reference sequence). DNA of the CDR3: TGTGCCTGGAGTCGAGCGAACACTGAAGCTTTCTTT. The encoded protein is CAWSRANTEAFF. Full variable domain (remainder filled in from reference TRBV30 and TRBJ1-1): SQTIHQWPATLVQPVGSPLSLECTVEGTSNPNLYWYRQAAGRGLQLLFYSVGIGQISSEVPQNLSASRPQDRQFILSSKKLLLSDSGFYLCAWSRANTEAFFGQGTRLTVV.

This clone was counted once. This rearrangement joins TRBV6-6 to TRBJ2-7, with 7 bases fitting TRBD2. Germline CDR1 MNHNY, CDR2 SVGAGI (reference sequence). This CDR3 spans 14 amino acids. V shed 6 bases and J 3 bases; nucleotides not matched to a gene: 8. CDR3 sequence reads: CASRPERGGYEQYF. The CDR3 region has the DNA TGTGCCAGCAGGCCAGAGCGGGGAGGCTACGAGCAGTACTTC.

This clone came up once. The chain carries TRBV5-1 and TRBJ1-4; no clear D gene. Germline V gene data show CDR1 as SGHRS and CDR2 as YFSETQ. The CDR3 has 16 residues. Trimming took 5 bases from V and 0 from J, leaving 14 bases between them. In DNA, the CDR3 is TGCGCCAGCAGTAGAGCAACCGGGGCAACTAATGAAAAACTGTTTTTT. Translated, it gives CASSRATGATNEKLFF.

The chain combines TRBV6-5 with TRBJ2-3; D not certain. The CDR3 has 15 residues. V was trimmed by 5 bases and J by 1 base, leaving 13 bases between them. The germline gives CDR1 MNHEY, CDR2 SVGAGI. CDR3 loop: CASSPGRVGTDTQYF. In nucleotides, the CDR3 is TGTGCCAGCAGTCCCGGCCGGGTTGGCACAGATACGCAGTATTTT.

V and J are TRBV25-1 and TRBJ1-3; D unclear. The CDR3 sequence is 15 residues long. CDR1 and CDR2 from the germline V gene are MGHDK and SYGVNS. The germline V and J ends were trimmed by 4 bases and 0 bases, with 10 bases remaining between them. The CDR3 bases are TGTGCCAGCAGTGGGAGCGGCCACTCTGGAAACACCATATATTTT. It yields the protein CASSGSGHSGNTIYF.

In this sample, this clone is medium-sized. This chain joins TRBV6-1 and TRBJ1-4; possible D gene TRBD1, 5 bases. Germline V lookup: CDR1 MNHNS, CDR2 SASEGT. The CDR3 consists of 16 residues. Trimming shortened V by 1 base and J by 7 bases, and 16 bases separated the two germline ends. As DNA, the CDR3 is TGTGCCAGCAGTGAAGAAGAGGGCTCCGGGGGTGAAAAACTGTTTTTT. This translates into CASSEEEGSGGEKLFF.

This chain joins TRBV4-1 and TRBJ1-2, with 9 bases matching TRBD1. CDR3 size: 16 residues. V shed 1 base, J shed 1 base, and the junction held 4 bases outside the gene matches. Germline CDR1 and CDR2: MGHRA and YSYEKL. The CDR3 sequence: CASSQAGQGHNYGYTF. CDR3 DNA: TGCGCCAGCAGCCAAGCGGGACAGGGACATAACTATGGCTACACCTTC.

This CDR3 is CASGSSGGDQETQYF. CDR3 nucleotides: TGTGCCAGCGGGAGTAGCGGGGGAGACCAAGAGACCCAGTACTTC. The genes are TRBV6-1 and TRBJ2-5, with 9 positions matching TRBD2. Germline V gene lookup returns CDR1 MNHNS and CDR2 SASEGT. CDR3 length equals 15 residues. V shed 8 bases, J shed 0 bases, and the junction held 7 bases outside the gene matches.